The rows below give T cell receptor beta chains drawn from one sample of a study of blood T cell repertoires in COVID-19. Using immunoSEQ multiplex PCR, the repertoire was profiled, and TCRdb retains in-frame clones only, with some absent. Found here are more than 150,000 clones, 70% to 90% of them singletons; the top ten hold roughly 7%. Sequencing was performed on peripheral blood. These receptor sequences come from a man between 45 and 60 years old with active or convalescent COVID-19. Each CDR3 is given with its conserved first and last residue. D genes are given only for firm matches.

J: TRBJ1-2
D: NA
V: TRBV12-3/TRBV12-4
CDR3: CASRQRPSGGYTF

J: TRBJ2-2
D: TRBD1
V: TRBV6-5
CDR3: CASKRQGWTGELFF

J: TRBJ1-1
D: NA
V: TRBV18
CDR3: CASSPGGGGTEAFF

J: TRBJ1-3
D: NA
V: TRBV18
CDR3: CASSPPTAGNTIYF

J: TRBJ1-2
D: NA
V: TRBV5-4
CDR3: CASSLLSTNYGYTF

J: TRBJ1-5
D: TRBD1
V: TRBV19
CDR3: CASSPRQGALSNQPQHF

J: TRBJ2-3
D: NA
V: TRBV14
CDR3: CASSRGLRDTQYF

J: TRBJ1-2
D: NA
V: TRBV13
CDR3: CASSQGGRGYGYTF

J: TRBJ2-3
D: NA
V: TRBV5-1
CDR3: CASSPWAPTSTDTQYF

J: TRBJ2-7
D: NA
V: TRBV6-2/TRBV6-3
CDR3: CASSSLSREQYF

J: TRBJ1-6
D: NA
V: TRBV15
CDR3: CATSNTGSSYNSPLHF

J: TRBJ1-1
D: NA
V: TRBV11-3
CDR3: CASSMMEGEAFF

J: TRBJ1-1
D: TRBD1
V: TRBV6-5
CDR3: CASTDRLAEAFF

J: TRBJ2-2
D: TRBD1
V: TRBV7-9
CDR3: CASSVQGLGTGELFF

J: TRBJ1-1
D: NA
V: TRBV7-8
CDR3: CASSYSPGRGTIGTEAFF

J: TRBJ2-1
D: TRBD2
V: TRBV7-8
CDR3: CASSLTSVDEQFF

J: TRBJ1-3
D: TRBD1
V: TRBV5-1
CDR3: CASSPTGGFGNTIYF

J: TRBJ1-5
D: NA
V: TRBV19
CDR3: CASSIDSRNQPQHF

J: TRBJ2-1
D: TRBD2
V: TRBV6-4
CDR3: CASSDSASGGAHEQFF

J: TRBJ2-1
D: TRBD2
V: TRBV7-3
CDR3: CASSLGTSSYNEQFF

J: TRBJ1-4
D: NA
V: TRBV7-2
CDR3: CASSSGGVEKLFF

J: TRBJ2-7
D: TRBD2
V: TRBV3-1/TRBV3-2
CDR3: CASSQEGLLVHEQYF

J: TRBJ1-5
D: NA
V: TRBV6-2/TRBV6-3
CDR3: CASSPHRDSDQPQHF

J: TRBJ1-2
D: TRBD1
V: TRBV3-1/TRBV3-2
CDR3: CASSAEQGATNYGYTF

J: TRBJ2-5
D: TRBD1
V: TRBV29-1
CDR3: CSGTLGTGLIGQETQYF

J: TRBJ2-3
D: NA
V: TRBV21-1
CDR3: CASSKEGQGADTQYF

J: TRBJ1-5
D: TRBD1
V: TRBV18
CDR3: CASSDRAGQPQHF

J: TRBJ2-5
D: TRBD1
V: TRBV2
CDR3: CASRTGGTQYF

J: TRBJ1-1
D: TRBD1
V: TRBV15
CDR3: CATSKTGSTEAFF

J: TRBJ2-7
D: TRBD1
V: TRBV11-2
CDR3: CASSQDRGMAYEQYF

J: TRBJ1-2
D: NA
V: TRBV28
CDR3: CASSLGRGDGYTF

J: TRBJ2-5
D: TRBD2
V: TRBV27
CDR3: CASSFAGLAGETQYF

J: TRBJ2-7
D: NA
V: TRBV24-1
CDR3: CATSALGAPQYF

J: TRBJ2-2
D: NA
V: TRBV27
CDR3: CASNSDSNTGELFF

J: TRBJ1-1
D: NA
V: TRBV2
CDR3: CASSTAMNTEAFF

J: TRBJ1-1
D: NA
V: TRBV30
CDR3: CAWSVRQGSYRVF

J: TRBJ2-1
D: TRBD2
V: TRBV7-9
CDR3: CASTISGGGAYNEQFF

J: TRBJ2-7
D: NA
V: TRBV21-1
CDR3: CASSKVATRTHSYEQYF

J: TRBJ1-2
D: NA
V: TRBV6-6
CDR3: CASTEQVNYGYTF

J: TRBJ1-5
D: NA
V: TRBV11-2
CDR3: CASSLGVGGLSHQPQHF

J: TRBJ1-2
D: TRBD1
V: TRBV5-1
CDR3: CASSLYTGGTRGYTF

J: TRBJ1-1
D: TRBD1
V: TRBV18
CDR3: CASSEGQGWIGAEAFF

J: TRBJ2-6
D: NA
V: TRBV14
CDR3: CASSPLTGANVLTF